The rows below give T cell receptor beta chains drawn from one sample of a study of T-cell reconstitution after alpha-beta-depleted transplantation in children. Each CDR3 protein is one row after TCRdb ran MiXCR on the PCR reads. This sample carries 700,000 to 850,000 distinct CDR3 sequences, under 20% of them seen once, and the ten largest clones take roughly 5%. Sequencing used PBMCs, mostly from graft donor cells, obtained 360 days after TCRalphabeta/CD19-depleted stem cell transplant. These receptor sequences come from a male patient aged 10 to 17 who had a stem cell transplant for acute lymphoblastic leukemia, so the T cells may come from the graft donor. CDR3s include the opening cysteine and the closing phenylalanine or tryptophan. A D gene is named only where the DNA matches it firmly. Size is omitted from some rows. Given values are once, few, many or a class for expanded clones.

NA	TRBD1	TRBJ2-5	TRBV6-6	CATRSGGRETQYF	TGTGCCACAAGATCAGGGGGCAGGGAGACCCAGTACTTC
many	TRBD2	TRBJ2-7	TRBV5-1	CASSWETSGTGDEQYF	TGCGCCAGCAGCTGGGAGACTAGCGGGACCGGCGACGAGCAGTACTTC
few	TRBD2	TRBJ2-3	TRBV9	CASSARGAGASTDTQYF	TGTGCCAGCAGCGCCCGAGGAGCGGGAGCCAGCACAGATACGCAGTATTTT
NA	TRBD2	TRBJ2-7	TRBV29-1	CSVAGRADYEQYF	TGCAGCGTCGCCGGGAGGGCGGACTACGAGCAGTACTTC
NA	TRBD2	TRBJ2-1	TRBV24-1	CATSDWDYAYNEQFF	TGTGCCACCAGTGATTGGGACTACGCCTACAATGAGCAGTTCTTC
few	NA	TRBJ2-7	TRBV7-8	CASSLNRNYEQYF	TGTGCCAGCAGCTTAAACAGGAACTACGAGCAGTACTTC
NA	NA	TRBJ2-3	TRBV12-3/TRBV12-4	CASSFRPGTQYF	TGTGCCAGCAGTTTCAGACCGGGGACGCAGTATTTT
few	NA	TRBJ1-6	TRBV28	CASSLFPRGFSPLHF	TGTGCCAGCAGTTTATTCCCCAGGGGTTTCTCGCCCCTCCACTTT
many	TRBD1	TRBJ2-7	TRBV12-3/TRBV12-4	CASRLTYGQGSYEQYF	TGTGCCAGCAGACTAACATACGGACAGGGTTCCTACGAGCAGTACTTC
NA	TRBD1	TRBJ1-2	TRBV27	CASSSPPQGKESYTF	TGTGCCAGCAGTTCTCCACCACAGGGGAAGGAGAGCTACACCTTC
NA	NA	TRBJ2-3	TRBV4-1	CASSPLPGQQRDTQYF	TGCGCCAGCAGCCCCCTTCCGGGCCAGCAAAGAGATACGCAGTATTTT
NA	TRBD1	TRBJ1-2	TRBV5-1	CASFLDRGYGYTF	TGCGCCAGCTTCTTGGACAGGGGCTATGGCTACACCTTC
NA	NA	TRBJ2-1	TRBV3-1	CASSQGKRPTDYNEQFF	TGTGCCAGCAGCCAAGGGAAACGGCCCACGGACTACAATGAGCAGTTCTTC
NA	TRBD1	TRBJ2-7	TRBV6-1	CASSSVRTGVAEQYF	TGTGCCAGCAGCTCGGTCCGGACAGGGGTGGCCGAGCAGTACTTC
NA	NA	TRBJ2-2	TRBV5-1	CASSRGAGNTGELFF	TGCGCCAGCAGCCGTGGGGCTGGAAACACCGGGGAGCTGTTTTTT
NA	TRBD2	TRBJ2-2	TRBV10-3	CAISLLSLAGVNTGELFF	TGTGCCATCAGTTTATTATCCCTGGCGGGAGTGAACACCGGGGAGCTGTTTTTT
many	NA	TRBJ1-6	TRBV5-1	CASSLGTANSPLHF	TGCGCCAGCAGCTTGGGGACAGCAAATTCACCCCTCCACTTT
few	TRBD1	TRBJ2-7	TRBV5-1	CASSWTGGHEQYF	TGCGCCAGCAGCTGGACAGGGGGCCACGAGCAGTACTTC
few	NA	TRBJ1-1	TRBV9	CASSVESPGPYMNTEAFF	TGTGCCAGCAGCGTAGAGTCTCCGGGACCCTACATGAACACTGAAGCTTTCTTT
many	TRBD2	TRBJ2-1	TRBV12-3/TRBV12-4	CASSLGLEYNEQFF	TGTGCCAGCAGCTTGGGACTAGAATACAATGAGCAGTTCTTC
many	TRBD1	TRBJ2-1	TRBV15	CATSSPGTDYNEQFF	TGTGCCACCAGCAGTCCCGGGACAGACTACAATGAGCAGTTCTTC
NA	TRBD1	TRBJ1-4	TRBV19	CASSIKGQYSRLEKLFF	TGTGCCAGTAGTATCAAGGGACAGTACAGCCGTCTTGAAAAACTGTTTTTT
few	TRBD2	TRBJ2-5	TRBV7-3	CASSLRSGRETQYF	TGTGCCAGCAGCTTAAGAAGCGGGAGGGAGACCCAGTACTTC
few	TRBD1	TRBJ2-2	TRBV7-3	CASSFPGTGWTGELFF	TGTGCCAGCAGCTTTCCCGGGACAGGGTGGACCGGGGAGCTGTTTTTT
many	NA	TRBJ1-3	TRBV29-1	CSVGGDGNTIYF	TGCAGCGTTGGTGGAGATGGAAACACCATATATTTT
NA	NA	TRBJ1-1	TRBV20-1	CSAPTAQGWTEAFF	TGCAGTGCCCCCACGGCCCAGGGTTGGACTGAAGCTTTCTTT
NA	NA	TRBJ2-7	TRBV20-1	CSARWAGKPYEQYF	TGCAGTGCTAGATGGGCAGGAAAACCCTACGAGCAGTACTTC
few	NA	TRBJ2-2	TRBV11-2	CASSRQWESGELFF	TGTGCCAGCAGCCGACAGTGGGAATCTGGGGAGCTGTTTTTT
few	TRBD2	TRBJ2-2	TRBV4-1	CASSRSGRRYSGELFF	TGCGCCAGCAGCCGCAGCGGGAGGAGGTATTCCGGGGAGCTGTTTTTT
few	NA	TRBJ2-7	TRBV27	CASTSGTGAYEQYF	TGTGCCAGCACCAGCGGGACAGGAGCCTACGAGCAGTACTTC
NA	NA	TRBJ1-2	TRBV3-1	CASSQAPYGYTF	TGTGCCAGCAGCCAAGCCCCCTATGGCTACACCTTC
few	NA	TRBJ1-5	TRBV12-3/TRBV12-4	CASSTSGVNQPQHF	TGTGCCAGCAGTACGTCAGGGGTCAATCAGCCCCAGCATTTT
few	NA	TRBJ2-7	TRBV12-3/TRBV12-4	CASSFEEASSYEQYF	TGTGCCAGCAGTTTCGAGGAGGCTAGCTCCTACGAGCAGTACTTC
few	NA	TRBJ2-7	TRBV6-2/TRBV6-3	CASSYLQGNYEQYF	TGTGCCAGCAGTTATCTTCAGGGAAACTACGAGCAGTACTTC
NA	TRBD1	TRBJ2-7	TRBV18	CASSPLTGIDYEQYF	TGTGCCAGCTCACCCCTGACAGGGATAGACTACGAGCAGTACTTC
NA	TRBD2	TRBJ2-3	TRBV5-1	CASSTGTSGSADTQYF	TGCGCCAGCAGTACCGGGACTAGCGGGAGCGCAGATACGCAGTATTTT
few	NA	TRBJ2-7	TRBV27	CASSLWALTSYEQYF	TGTGCCAGCAGTTTATGGGCACTGACTTCCTACGAGCAGTACTTC
many	NA	TRBJ2-7	TRBV29-1	CSVEEGLAPNYEQYF	TGCAGCGTTGAAGAAGGGTTAGCACCCAACTACGAGCAGTACTTC
NA	TRBD1	TRBJ2-4	TRBV9	CASSARTGEVVQYF	TGTGCCAGCAGCGCCCGGACAGGCGAAGTAGTTCAGTACTTC
NA	NA	TRBJ1-3	TRBV30	CAWNSEPGNTIYF	TGTGCCTGGAATTCTGAACCCGGAAACACCATATATTTT
few	NA	TRBJ2-2	TRBV9	CASSPRGGGLSGELFF	TGTGCCAGCAGCCCCCGGGGAGGGGGGCTATCCGGGGAGCTGTTTTTT
few	NA	TRBJ2-6	TRBV29-1	CSVPFPSGANVLTF	TGCAGCGTTCCGTTTCCTTCTGGGGCCAACGTCCTGACTTTC
NA	TRBD2	TRBJ2-2	TRBV12-3/TRBV12-4	CASTFLAGLNTGELFF	TGTGCCAGCACCTTTCTAGCGGGGCTGAACACCGGGGAGCTGTTTTTT
few	NA	TRBJ2-7	TRBV2	CASSGLGSLSYEQYF	TGTGCCAGCAGTGGACTCGGGAGCCTCTCCTACGAGCAGTACTTC
NA	NA	TRBJ2-5	TRBV12-3/TRBV12-4	CASSLAEERWTQYF	TGTGCCAGCAGTTTAGCCGAGGAACGATGGACCCAGTACTTC
few	NA	TRBJ2-5	TRBV6-2/TRBV6-3	CASSFNGQQAQYF	TGTGCCAGCAGTTTCAACGGACAGCAAGCCCAGTACTTC
few	NA	TRBJ1-5	TRBV27	CASSRGVNQPQHF	TGTGCCAGCAGTCGTGGGGTCAATCAGCCCCAGCATTTT
few	NA	TRBJ2-1	TRBV11-2	CASSHRQRVNYNEQFF	TGTGCCAGCAGCCACCGACAGCGGGTGAACTACAATGAGCAGTTCTTC
NA	TRBD2	TRBJ2-1	TRBV11-3	CASSFLAGGRYNEQFF	TGTGCCAGCAGCTTCCTAGCGGGAGGTCGTTACAATGAGCAGTTCTTC
NA	TRBD2	TRBJ2-3	TRBV6-2/TRBV6-3	CASRRSGRALDTQYF	TGTGCCAGCAGACGTAGCGGGAGGGCCCTAGATACGCAGTATTTT
few	NA	TRBJ2-3	TRBV9	CASSVAVSGTQYF	TGTGCCAGCAGCGTAGCAGTTAGTGGGACGCAGTATTTT
NA	NA	TRBJ2-2	TRBV20-1	CSARDLRGWNTGELFF	TGCAGTGCTAGAGATCTGCGCGGGTGGAACACCGGGGAGCTGTTTTTT
NA	TRBD2	TRBJ2-3	TRBV6-5	CASSYSSLAGSRADTQYF	TGTGCCAGCAGTTACTCTTCGCTAGCGGGTTCAAGAGCAGATACGCAGTATTTT
few	NA	TRBJ2-5	TRBV18	CASSPPSAGETQYF	TGTGCCAGCTCACCACCGTCGGCTGGAGAGACCCAGTACTTC
few	TRBD1	TRBJ2-3	TRBV5-1	CASSWDRADTQYF	TGCGCCAGCAGCTGGGACAGGGCGGATACGCAGTATTTT
few	NA	TRBJ1-5	TRBV6-1	CASRPYGQGNQPQHF	TGTGCCAGCAGGCCATACGGGCAAGGCAATCAGCCCCAGCATTTT
NA	TRBD2	TRBJ2-5	TRBV9	CASSEGLAGGEETQYF	TGTGCCAGCAGCGAGGGACTAGCGGGAGGAGAAGAGACCCAGTACTTC
NA	NA	TRBJ1-6	TRBV19	CASNTGTDYNSPLHF	TGTGCCAGTAATACAGGGACGGACTATAATTCACCCCTCCACTTT
few	NA	TRBJ2-7	TRBV4-1	CASSQMGRGPYEQYF	TGCGCCAGCAGCCAAATGGGACGGGGACCCTACGAGCAGTACTTC